Described below is a single TCR beta chain sequence and its context. The table lists this clonotype with a few counts. The antigen this receptor binds is unknown. No base quality information exists; no much larger clone differs at one position. This sample is drawn from a study of T-cell memory formation after mild COVID-19 (dated by TCRdb to the early 2020s). For context, the study as a whole: TCR sequence clusters from the two donors were found to be largely donor specific. In two donors, T-cell clones that expanded and contracted after mild COVID-19 were tracked by sequencing TCRalpha and TCRbeta repertoires over time. Two young, previously healthy adult volunteers made up the cohort, one male and one female.

V is pared back by 6 bases and J by 5 bases, with 12 bases lying between the germline termini. From the cysteine up to the phenylalanine, the CDR3 has a length of 13 residues. Solely the CDR3 DNA is kept, with 39 bases framed from the first base. CDR1 and CDR2 are drawn from the germline V gene: SGHDT, YYEEEE. Study-wide conclusions, independent of this receptor: Some responding clones were found in pre-infection memory, which suggests that pre-existing cross-reactive memory T cells took part in the SARS-CoV-2 response. SARS-CoV-2 specificity was not confirmed for the second-wave clones peaking on day 37. Balanced CD4/CD8 phenotypes were observed for clones contracting from day 15 to 85, whereas a bias towards CD4+ was observed for a second wave of clones expanding from day 15 to 37. Contracting CD4+ clones were found mainly in CM and EM memory subsets, while CD8+ clones were enriched in EMRA. The study included only a couple of mild cases, and larger cohorts that include severe cases with pre-infection samples were judged to be necessary.

The reads were generated on an Illumina NovaSeq 6000. TCRalpha and TCRbeta cDNA libraries were constructed by 5'RACE with constant-segment primers, with sample barcodes and unique molecular identifiers being introduced. Trizol reagent was used to extract RNA from every sample. Amplification of the libraries took two PCR steps, and the second step added a second sample barcode plus Illumina TruSeq adapters. Sequencing of libraries was performed on an Illumina NovaSeq with 2 x 150 bp paired-end reads. The paper's processing steps were these. With migec v1.2.7, reads were demultiplexed and then collapsed into UMI-guided consensus sequences. Using mixcr v2.1.11, the UMI consensuses were aligned to TRA and TRB V and J templates and assembled into clonotypes. A clonotype was counted as expanded or contracted only when both edgeR and NoisET called the clonotype significant, with the noise models trained on biological replicates. edgeR calls used a false discovery rate-adjusted p below 0.01 and a log2 fold-change threshold of 1. PCA with hierarchical clustering of max-normalized trajectories of the 1000 most abundant clonotypes was used as exploratory dynamics analysis. Separately sequenced CD4+ and CD8+ repertoires were used to assign the CD4 or CD8 phenotype of responding clones. The public reads were run again by TCRdb, first through fastp at Q25 and then through MiXCR, and only productive beta chains were kept. For every CDR3 protein sequence, its rows merge into one entry that carries the most common genes and DNA. TCRdb assigned the V and J calls; the authors' analysis was not used. The sample profile shows more than 80,000 distinct CDR3 sequences; around 15% of them were found once. Approximately 28% of the sample is held by the ten biggest clonotypes.

Ficoll-Paque density gradient centrifugation was used to isolate PBMCs. The rearrangement combines TRBV5-6 with TRBJ2-1, with a tentative D call of TRBD1 or TRBD2, each matching 5 bases. This TCR came from an adult woman who had mild COVID-19 (a few samples of this study predate the infection). The sample titles of this study are shuffled in the database, so cell type and time point are left out; the donor was told from shared clones. Sequencing was carried out using PBMCs or a T cell subset sorted from them (not recorded which). The CDR3 is CASTPVGDNEQFF. The nucleotides are TGTGCCAGCACCCCCGTGGGGGACAATGAGCAGTTCTTC.